Below, 4 T cell receptor beta chains from the same sample are listed, as sequenced in a study of cytomegalovirus exposure and HLA in healthy donors (TCRdb year 2017). Library prep was done by the immunoSEQ multiplex PCR assay. A mixture of 60 forward primers for TCR Vbeta segments and 13 reverse primers for TCR Jbeta segments was used in the multiplex PCR. TCRdb took over this immuneACCESS table, retaining in-frame rearrangements with V and J assigned. Such tables are incomplete; in checked studies, under half of the missing clones stem from an unresolved V gene, and the remainder is unexplained. The table for this sample lists 91,000 or so clones. The ten largest clones add up to around 3.4% of the sample. The sequenced material came from PBMCs. Receptor source: a woman aged 30 to 39 in good health and CMV-seronegative.

This rearrangement joins TRBV11-2 to TRBJ2-7, with 10 positions matching TRBD2. The V gene end was trimmed by 2 bases and the J gene end by 7 bases; junction bases not matched to a gene: 8. CDR3 length equals 15 residues. Germline CDR1 and CDR2: SGHAT and FQNNGV. The CDR3 sequence is CASSLLAGVVWEQYF. The CDR3 DNA follows: TGTGCCAGCAGCTTACTAGCGGGAGTTGTGTGGGAGCAGTACTTC.

V usage is TRBV2 and J usage is TRBJ1-3; D remains ambiguous. Germline V gene data show CDR1 as SNHLY and CDR2 as FYNNEI. V lost 3 bases and J 8 bases, leaving 14 bases between the germline ends. This CDR3 contains 14 residues. CDR3 sequence: CASSDPQESDTIYF. CDR3 in DNA: TGTGCCAGCAGTGACCCCCAGGAATCGGACACCATATATTTT. Using reference TRBV2 and TRBJ1-3 for the parts outside the CDR3, the full variable domain is EPEVTQTPSHQVTQMGQEVILRCVPISNHLYFYWYRQILGQKVEFLVSFYNNEISEKSEIFDDQFSVERPDGSNFTLKIRSTKLEDSAMYFCASSDPQESDTIYFGEGSWLTVV.

The genes are TRBV7-8 and TRBJ2-2; D is unresolved. CDR3 size: 15 residues. CDR1 is SGHVS, CDR2 FQNEAQ, per germline. Trimming took off 4 bases at V and 1 base at J, with 10 bases between the two ends. CDR3 nucleotides: TGTGCCAGCAGCTCCCCCACTCTGAACACCGGGGAGCTGTTTTTT. Amino acids: CASSSPTLNTGELFF.

The chain links TRBV28 to TRBJ2-2; 8 bases fit TRBD1. The germline gives CDR1 MDHEN, CDR2 SYDVKM. J lost 0 bases, V lost 5 bases, and 2 bases had no gene match. This CDR3 has 15 amino acids. CDR3 in DNA: TGTGCCAGCAGTGACAGGGGCGCGAACACCGGGGAGCTGTTTTTT. As protein: CASSDRGANTGELFF.